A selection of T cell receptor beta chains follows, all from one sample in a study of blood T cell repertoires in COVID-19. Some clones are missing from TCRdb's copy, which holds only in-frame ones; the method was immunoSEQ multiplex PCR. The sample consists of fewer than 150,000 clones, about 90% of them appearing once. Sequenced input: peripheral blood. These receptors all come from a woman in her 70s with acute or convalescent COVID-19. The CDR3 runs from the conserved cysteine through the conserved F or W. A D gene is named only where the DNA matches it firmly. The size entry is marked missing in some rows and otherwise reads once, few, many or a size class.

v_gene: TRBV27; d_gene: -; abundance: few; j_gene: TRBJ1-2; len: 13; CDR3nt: TGTGCCAGCAGCAGAGGACAGAGCTATGGCTACACCTTC; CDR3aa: CASSRGQSYGYTF
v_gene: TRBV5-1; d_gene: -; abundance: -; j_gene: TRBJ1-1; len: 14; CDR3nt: TGCGCCACCCAGCTGGGTGGAGGCGGCACTGAAGCTTTCTTT; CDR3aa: CATQLGGGGTEAFF
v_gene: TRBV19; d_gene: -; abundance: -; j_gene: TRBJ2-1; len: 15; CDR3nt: TGTGCCAGTAGTAGGGACTTAGGATCTTACAATGAGCAGTTCTTC; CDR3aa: CASSRDLGSYNEQFF
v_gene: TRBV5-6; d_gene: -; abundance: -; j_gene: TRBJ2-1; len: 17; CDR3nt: TGTGCCAGCAGCTTGTCTCGTAGCCTTCCCTCCTACAATGAGCAGTTCTTC; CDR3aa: CASSLSRSLPSYNEQFF
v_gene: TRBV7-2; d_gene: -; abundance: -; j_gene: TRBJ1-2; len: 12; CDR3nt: TGTGCCAGCAGCTCTATTTACTATGGCTACACCTTC; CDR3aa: CASSSIYYGYTF
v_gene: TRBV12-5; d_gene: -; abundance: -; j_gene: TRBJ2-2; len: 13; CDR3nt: TGTGCTAGTGGGCCTACAGGTGCCGGGGAGCTGTTTTTT; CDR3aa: CASGPTGAGELFF
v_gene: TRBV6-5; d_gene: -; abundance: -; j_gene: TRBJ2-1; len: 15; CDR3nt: TGTGCCAGCAGTTACCAGGGAAGCACCTACAATGAGCAGTTCTTC; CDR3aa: CASSYQGSTYNEQFF
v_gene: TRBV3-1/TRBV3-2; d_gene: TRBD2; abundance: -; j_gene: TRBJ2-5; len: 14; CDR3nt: TGTGCCAGCAGCCAAGTAGCGGGTGAAGAGACCCAGTACTTC; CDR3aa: CASSQVAGEETQYF
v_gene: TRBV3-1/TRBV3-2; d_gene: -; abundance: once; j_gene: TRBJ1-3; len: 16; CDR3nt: TGTGCCAGCAGTCACACAGGGCCCATCGGTGGAAACACCATATATTTT; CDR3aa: CASSHTGPIGGNTIYF
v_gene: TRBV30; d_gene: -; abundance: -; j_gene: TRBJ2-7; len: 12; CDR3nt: TGTGCCTGGACAGTGGGGGGGCCCGAGCAGTACTTC; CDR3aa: CAWTVGGPEQYF
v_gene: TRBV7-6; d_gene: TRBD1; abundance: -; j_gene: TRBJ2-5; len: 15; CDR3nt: TGTGCCAGCAGAGGGACAGGGGCGGGAGAAGAGACCCAGTACTTC; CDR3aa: CASRGTGAGEETQYF
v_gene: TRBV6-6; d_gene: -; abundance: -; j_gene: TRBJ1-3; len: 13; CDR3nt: TGTGCCGCCGCGCGGAAACCTGGAAACACCATATATTTT; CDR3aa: CAAARKPGNTIYF
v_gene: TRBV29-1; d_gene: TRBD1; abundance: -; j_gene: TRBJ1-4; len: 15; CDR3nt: TGCAGCGCAAGAAGACCCGGGACAGGGTCTGAAAAACTGTTTTTT; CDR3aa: CSARRPGTGSEKLFF
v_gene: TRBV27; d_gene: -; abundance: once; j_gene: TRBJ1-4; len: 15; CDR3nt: TGTGCCAGCAGCCTCGGGGGGGTATACAATGAAAAACTGTTTTTT; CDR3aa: CASSLGGVYNEKLFF
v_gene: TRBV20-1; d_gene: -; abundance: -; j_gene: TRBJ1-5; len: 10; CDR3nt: TGCAGTGCTGGGGGGGGAGCCCAGCATTTT; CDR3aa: CSAGGGAQHF
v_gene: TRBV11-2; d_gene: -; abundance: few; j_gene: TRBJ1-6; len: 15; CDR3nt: TGTGCCAGCAGCTTACTGGACAGTTCCTATTCACCCCTCCACTTT; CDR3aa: CASSLLDSSYSPLHF
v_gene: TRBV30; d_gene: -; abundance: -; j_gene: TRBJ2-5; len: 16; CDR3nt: TGTGCCTGGAGTGGAACCACCTCCTCCCGAGGGGAGACCCAGTACTTC; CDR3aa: CAWSGTTSSRGETQYF
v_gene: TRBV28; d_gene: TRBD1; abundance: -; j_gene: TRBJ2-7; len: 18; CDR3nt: TGTGCCAGCAGTTTTCCCCTCTTCGTCGGACAGGCATACTACGAGCAGTACTTC; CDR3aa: CASSFPLFVGQAYYEQYF
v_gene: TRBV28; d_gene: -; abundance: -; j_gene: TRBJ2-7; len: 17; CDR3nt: TGTGCCAGCAGTACGACAGGACGCCACTCAACCCGAGCAGGGCAGTACTTC; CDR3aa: CASSTTGRHSTRAGQYF
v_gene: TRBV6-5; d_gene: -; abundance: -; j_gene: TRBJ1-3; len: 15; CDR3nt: TGTGCCAGCATTCCTCCGGGAGGCTCTGGAAACACCATATATTTT; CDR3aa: CASIPPGGSGNTIYF